A single sample is the source of the 31 T cell receptor beta chains below, sequenced in a study of T cell repertoires in cytomegalovirus infection. One entry per CDR3 protein, called by TCRdb with MiXCR from the reads. Counted here are 200,000 to 250,000 distinct CDR3 sequences, about 38% occurring once; the ten biggest clones make up roughly three fifths. Which antigens these TCRs recognize remains unknown. The input for sequencing was CD8+ T cells from cultured PBMCs, taken from culture after CMV antigen stimulation. All receptors derive from a human donor in good health (CMV status not recorded). Some clones in this sample may be carry-over from other donors' samples.

This clonotype has more than one count but fewer than ten. This sequence joins TRBV7-9 and TRBJ2-7, with 7 nucleotides matching TRBD2. Germline assignment: CDR1 SEHNR and CDR2 FQNEAQ (reference sequence). This CDR3 spans 15 amino acids. V trimming: 4 bases; J trimming: 0 bases; junction bases outside the gene matches: 6. The CDR3 bases are TGTGCCAGCAGCTCCGAAGGACTAGTCTCCTACGAGCAGTACTTC. Its protein product is CASSSEGLVSYEQYF.

V is TRBV9 and J is TRBJ2-4; D possibly corresponds to TRBD1 (5 bases). The CDR3 totals 16 residues. Trimming removed 0 bases at V and 0 bases at J, with 10 bases between. Germline V CDR1 and CDR2: SGDLS, YYNGEE. CDR3 DNA: TGTGCCAGCAGCGTAGGGCAGGGAATAGCCAAAAACATTCAGTACTTC. Translating it yields CASSVGQGIAKNIQYF.

V usage is TRBV6-6 and J usage is TRBJ2-2; D unclear. V gave up 0 bases and J gave up 6 bases, with 8 bases separating them. The CDR3 loop spans 14 amino acids. From germline, CDR1 is MNHNY and CDR2 SVGAGI (reference sequence). The CDR3 loop is CASSYSSEAGELFF. The CDR3 DNA sequence: TGTGCCAGCAGTTACTCGAGCGAGGCCGGGGAGCTGTTTTTT.

There are a few counts of this clonotype. The chain combines TRBV28 with TRBJ2-7; TRBD2 agrees at 7 bases. The CDR3 totals 17 residues. V lost 6 bases to trimming and J lost 0 bases; unmatched junction nucleotides: 14. The V gene's germline CDR1 is MDHEN and CDR2 SYDVKM. The CDR3 here is CASSRGSAGLSSYEQYF. The DNA for the CDR3 is TGTGCCAGCAGCCGAGGCTCAGCGGGACTGAGCTCCTACGAGCAGTACTTC.

This clonotype was seen only a few times. The chain couples TRBV7-3 to TRBJ2-1, with TRBD2 matching over 10 bases. The CDR3 runs to 16 residues. The V and J ends lost 3 bases and 6 bases, in that order; junction bases with no gene match: 8. The germline V gene has CDR1 SGHTA and CDR2 FQGTGA. CDR3 nucleotide sequence: TGTGCCAGCAGCTTCGGGAGCGGGGGGGCCGTCAATGAGCAGTTCTTC. This encodes CASSFGSGGAVNEQFF. The entire variable domain, with the rest obtained from reference TRBV7-3 and TRBJ2-1, is as follows: GAGVSQTPSNKVTEKGKYVELRCDPISGHTALYWYRQSLGQGPEFLIYFQGTGAADDSGLPNDRFFAVRPEGSVSTLKIQRTERGDSAVYLCASSFGSGGAVNEQFFGPGTRLTVL.

This clonotype came up a few times. The chain's CDR3 is CASDFEGLQSYNEQFF. As DNA, the CDR3 is TGTGCCAGCGACTTTGAGGGCCTTCAGTCCTACAATGAGCAGTTCTTC. V is TRBV7-6 and J is TRBJ2-1, with D perhaps TRBD2 (5 bases). The CDR3 has 16 amino acids. Trimming took 8 bases from V and 1 from J, leaving 18 bases between them. Germline CDR1 reads SGHVS; CDR2 reads FNYEAQ.

This chain links TRBV2 with TRBJ2-6; the D is unclear. With 6 bases removed from V and 1 base from J, the gap between germline ends came to 7 bases. The CDR3 loop spans 14 amino acids. CDR1 is SNHLY and CDR2 is FYNNEI in the germline V gene. DNA of the CDR3: TGTGCCAGCAGGGTCGGGTCTGGGGCCAACGTCCTGACTTTC. Protein product: CASRVGSGANVLTF.

V and J are TRBV2 and TRBJ1-1; 7 nucleotides agree with TRBD1. This CDR3 has 14 amino acids. V dropped 3 bases and J dropped 4; count of bases not matched to a gene: 5. Germline values: CDR1 SNHLY, CDR2 FYNNEI. The CDR3 nucleotides read TGTGCCAGCAGTGAGCGACAGGGATTCACTGAAGCTTTCTTT. Translated, it gives CASSERQGFTEAFF.

This chain links TRBV4-1 with TRBJ2-3; 8 bases line up with TRBD2. The CDR3 length is 16 residues. V shed 0 bases and J 6 bases; nucleotides not matched to a gene: 8. Germline CDR1 reads MGHRA; CDR2 reads YSYEKL. The CDR3 DNA reads TGCGCCAGCAGCCAAGAGGATAGCGGGGTAGGGGATACGCAGTATTTT. It specifies CASSQEDSGVGDTQYF.

This chain connects TRBV9 to TRBJ1-1; D uncertain. The CDR3 runs 15 residues. The ends were cut back, 4 bases at V and 0 bases at J, with 13 bases in the middle. CDR1 is SGDLS and CDR2 is YYNGEE in the germline V gene. DNA for the CDR3: TGTGCCAGCAGCCCGGGAACAGCGATGAACACTGAAGCTTTCTTT. This encodes CASSPGTAMNTEAFF.

This clonotype appeared a few times. This sequence joins TRBV5-1 and TRBJ2-3; 10 bases fit TRBD1. V lost 5 bases, J lost 6 bases, and 15 bases stayed unmatched. This CDR3 spans 17 amino acids. Germline lookup yields CDR1 SGHRS and CDR2 YFSETQ. In DNA, the CDR3 is TGCGCCAGCAGACCTACCATGAGACAGGGGGCGCTTGATACGCAGTATTTT. Protein product: CASRPTMRQGALDTQYF.

This CDR3 is CASSLDPTGGENYGYTF. The CDR3 nucleotides read TGCGCCAGCAGCTTGGATCCGACAGGGGGCGAGAACTATGGCTACACCTTC. The J gene is TRBJ1-2, the V gene TRBV5-1, with TRBD1 identical over 10 bases. Germline V CDR1 and CDR2: SGHRS, YFSETQ. The CDR3 runs 17 residues. The V gene end was trimmed by 0 bases and the J gene end by 2 bases; junction bases not matched to a gene: 7.

J is TRBJ1-2 and V is TRBV12-3 or TRBV12-4; 9 bases fit TRBD1. The CDR3 is made up of 13 amino acids. V lost 6 bases and J lost 8; bases outside the gene matches: 7. CDR3 DNA sequence: TGTGCCAGCAGCCGACAGGGGGAAGAAGGCTACACCTTC. Its translation: CASSRQGEEGYTF.

The rearrangement links TRBV5-6 to TRBJ1-5; 7 bases are shared with TRBD1. CDR3 length: 16 amino acids. V lost 0 bases, J lost 4 bases, and 7 bases stayed unmatched. Germline V lookup: CDR1 SGHDT, CDR2 YYEEEE. The CDR3: CASSLAGQKGNQPQHF. CDR3 DNA sequence: TGTGCCAGCAGCTTGGCGGGACAGAAAGGTAATCAGCCCCAGCATTTT.

The CDR3 bases are TGTGCCAGCACCAAGGGGAGTACCGGGGAGCTGTTTTTT. This translates into CASTKGSTGELFF. The genes are TRBV27 and TRBJ2-2, with D perhaps assigned TRBD1 or TRBD2 (5 bases each). Trimming pared 7 bases from V and 5 bases from J, leaving 11 bases between. Germline V gives CDR1 MNHEY, CDR2 SMNVEV (reference sequence). The CDR3 has 13 amino acids.

This chain links TRBV5-1 with TRBJ2-4, with 8 positions matching TRBD1. J gave up 8 bases and V 2 bases, and 9 bases lay outside the gene matches. There are 15 residues in the CDR3. Germline loops: CDR1 SGHRS, CDR2 YFSETQ. The CDR3 loop is CASSFTGGYRDIQYF. In DNA form, the CDR3 reads TGCGCCAGCAGCTTCACAGGGGGATACAGGGACATTCAGTACTTC.

V gene TRBV12-3 or TRBV12-4 combines with J gene TRBJ1-4; maybe TRBD1 (5 bases). This CDR3 region has 14 residues. The V end was cut by 5 bases, the J end by 7 bases, with 14 bases between. The CDR3 loop reads CASSPGTGLEKLFF. The CDR3 DNA sequence: TGTGCCAGCAGTCCCGGGACCGGACTTGAAAAACTGTTTTTT.

This clonotype was recorded only once. This chain connects TRBV19 to TRBJ1-1, with TRBD1 identical over 8 bases. Germline V gene lookup returns CDR1 LNHDA and CDR2 SQIVND (reference sequence). V shed 3 bases, J shed 6 bases, and the junction held 9 bases outside the gene matches. The CDR3 loop spans 15 amino acids. The CDR3: CASSIARGRRAEAFF. The CDR3 DNA reads TGTGCCAGTAGTATTGCCAGGGGGCGTCGGGCTGAAGCTTTCTTT.

About this clonotype itself: This clone may be a read error of a much larger clone one base away. This chain joins TRBV7-8 and TRBJ2-1, with D possibly being TRBD1 (6 bases). CDR1 and CDR2 (germline): SGHVS, FQNEAQ. This CDR3 region has 16 residues. The CDR3 sequence: CASSPSFARGQEEPFF. The CDR3 DNA sequence: TGTGCCAGCAGCCCCAGTTTTGCCAGGGGTCAGGAGGAGCCGTTCTTC.

This clonotype occurred many times. This sequence joins TRBV9 and TRBJ2-3; TRBD2 aligns across 7 bases. Germline assignment: CDR1 SGDLS and CDR2 YYNGEE. V trimming: 4 bases; J trimming: 6 bases; junction bases outside the gene matches: 8. There are 14 residues in the CDR3. CDR3 in DNA: TGTGCCAGCAGCCCACTAGAGGGAGGGGATACGCAGTATTTT. As protein: CASSPLEGGDTQYF.

This chain uses TRBV7-9 with TRBJ2-1; 8 bases fit TRBD1. With V trimmed by 5 bases and J by 4 bases, 7 bases remained unmatched. The CDR3 length is 15 residues. Germline CDR1 reads SEHNR; CDR2 reads FQNEAQ (reference sequence). This CDR3 reads CASSPQGAGYNEQFF. In DNA, the CDR3 is TGTGCCAGCAGCCCCCAGGGGGCAGGGTACAATGAGCAGTTCTTC.

The chain recombines TRBV27 with TRBJ2-7, with a weak D call TRBD1 (6 bases). The germline V gene encodes CDR1 MNHEY and CDR2 SMNVEV (reference sequence). The CDR3 runs 16 residues. Deletions cut 2 bases from V and 4 bases from J, with 18 bases between. The CDR3 nucleotides read TGTGCCAGCAGTTTACACAGGGAAAAACCCCATTACGAGCAGTACTTC. Translating gives CASSLHREKPHYEQYF.

The chain recombines TRBV7-9 with TRBJ1-3; D is uncertain. The germline CDR1 and CDR2 sequences are SEHNR and FQNEAQ (reference sequence). The V and J ends lost 4 bases and 2 bases respectively, with 15 bases between them. The CDR3 has 16 residues. The CDR3 DNA reads as TGTGCCAGCAGCTCGAGAGGTCTTGTCCCTGGAAACACCATATATTTT. Protein product: CASSSRGLVPGNTIYF.

This clonotype was seen only a few times. The V call is TRBV12-3 or TRBV12-4, the J call TRBJ1-5; the D is unclear. The CDR3 is made up of 14 amino acids. The V and J ends lost 7 bases and 9 bases respectively, with 19 bases between them. As DNA, the CDR3 is TGTGCCAGCACCGTGGAGACACGGGCAGGGCCCCAGCATTTT. This encodes CASTVETRAGPQHF.

At least ten counts were recorded for this clonotype. This chain connects TRBV11-3 to TRBJ2-1, with TRBD2 matching over 8 bases. V lost 5 bases and J lost 3; bases outside the gene matches: 3. CDR1 is SGHNT, CDR2 YENEEA, per germline. CDR3 size: 14 residues. CDR3 amino acids: CASSPTSGYNEQFF. CDR3 coding DNA: TGTGCCAGCAGCCCTACTAGCGGCTACAATGAGCAGTTCTTC.

The genes are TRBV5-1 and TRBJ2-3; the match to TRBD1 covers 8 bases. CDR1 and CDR2 (germline): SGHRS, YFSETQ. The CDR3 covers 17 residues. Trimming removed 2 bases from V and 2 bases from J; junction bases left unmatched: 10. The CDR3 nucleotides read TGCGCCAGCAGCTTCCATCGACAGGGGATAAACACAGATACGCAGTATTTT. Translated: CASSFHRQGINTDTQYF.

The chain uses TRBV28 and TRBJ1-3; 7 bases map to TRBD1. The CDR3 covers 16 residues. Germline-derived CDR1 and CDR2 are MDHEN and SYDVKM. Losses at the gene ends were 1 base for V and 4 bases for J; bases not matched to a gene: 7. In nucleotides, the CDR3 is TGTGCCAGCAGTTTATCTTACAGGGGACGCGGAAACACCATATATTTT. Protein: CASSLSYRGRGNTIYF. The complete variable domain, with remaining parts taken from reference TRBV28 and TRBJ1-3, reads DVKVTQSSRYLVKRTGEKVFLECVQDMDHENMFWYRQDPGLGLRLIYFSYDVKMKEKGDIPEGYSVSREKKERFSLILESASTNQTSMYLCASSLSYRGRGNTIYFGEGSWLTVV.

This clonotype was observed many times. The chain is built from TRBV7-2 and TRBJ2-3; 10 bases are a match to TRBD1. J lost 5 bases, V lost 4 bases, and 6 bases had no gene match. The CDR3 length is 15 residues. Germline assignment: CDR1 SGHTA and CDR2 FQGNSA. DNA for the CDR3: TGTGCCAGCAGCTCGACAGGGGGCGCGTTAGATACGCAGTATTTT. This codes for CASSSTGGALDTQYF.

The rearrangement joins TRBV11-1 to TRBJ2-3; no clear D gene. This CDR3 comprises 12 residues. V gave up 4 bases and J gave up 14 bases, with 16 bases separating them. The germline CDR1 and CDR2 sequences are SGHAT and FQDESV (reference sequence). The CDR3 here is CASSSDIEKRYF. The CDR3 bases are TGTGCCAGCAGCTCCGACATCGAGAAGAGGTATTTT. Supplemented by reference TRBV11-1 and TRBJ2-3, the full variable domain reads EAEVAQSPRYKITEKSQAVAFWCDPISGHATLYWYRQILGQGPELLVQFQDESVVDDSQLPKDRFSAERLKGVDSTLKIQPAELGDSAMYLCASSSDIEKRYFGPGTRLTVL.

V gene TRBV7-2 combines with J gene TRBJ1-1; D perhaps matches TRBD1 (6 bases). Germline V gene sequence: CDR1 SGHTA, CDR2 FQGNSA. Deletions cut 5 bases from V and 3 bases from J, with 19 bases between. The CDR3 runs 16 residues. CDR3 bases: TGTGCCAGCAGCACCACTTTAAGGGGGGGCGACACTGAAGCTTTCTTT. Translating gives CASSTTLRGGDTEAFF. Filled out from reference TRBV7-2 and TRBJ1-1, the complete variable domain reads GAGVSQSPSNKVTEKGKDVELRCDPISGHTALYWYRQSLGQGLEFLIYFQGNSAPDKSGLPSDRFSAERTGGSVSTLTIQRTQQEDSAVYLCASSTTLRGGDTEAFFGQGTRLTVV.

This clonotype was picked up a small number of times. This chain uses TRBV7-4 with TRBJ2-2; 14 nucleotides line up with TRBD2. Germline CDR1 reads SGHVT; CDR2 reads SQSDAQ. The CDR3 loop spans 19 amino acids. V trimming: 5 bases; J trimming: 1 base; junction bases outside the gene matches: 9. The CDR3 DNA reads as TGTGCCAGCAGCCCCCCCGGGACTAGCGGGGGCCTGAACACCGGGGAGCTGTTTTTT. Protein product: CASSPPGTSGGLNTGELFF.